These 32 T cell receptor beta chains share one sample of origin, sequenced in a study of blood T cells in healthy people across ages. The use of a sample-barcoded 5' primer and a J-beta primer mix characterized a second PCR of about 7 to 12 cycles. TCRdb independently ran MiXCR on the 5' RACE reads; one entry per CDR3 protein. The sample consists of around 280,000 distinct CDR3 sequences, 25% to 30% of them appearing once. Sequencing used blood. The receptor set was obtained from a woman in her seventies in good health.

This clonotype was found a few times. CDR3 region: CASSLAPSEGHNEQFF. In DNA, the CDR3 is TGTGCCAGCAGCTTAGCGCCTTCAGAGGGGCACAATGAGCAGTTCTTC. The rearrangement joins TRBV7-9 to TRBJ2-1; either TRBD1 or TRBD2 may fit D (5 bases each). Trimming pared 0 bases from V and 5 bases from J, leaving 14 bases between. The CDR3 is 16 amino acids. The germline gives CDR1 SEHNR, CDR2 FQNEAQ (reference sequence).

Here the CDR3 reads CASSQDSGQSTRNTIYF. CDR3 DNA: TGCGCCAGCAGCCAAGATTCGGGACAGTCTACTCGAAACACCATATATTTT. The chain couples TRBV4-1 to TRBJ1-3; 7 bases are a match to TRBD1. The CDR3 covers 17 residues. The germline V gene encodes CDR1 MGHRA and CDR2 YSYEKL. V lost 0 bases, J lost 5 bases, and 10 bases stayed unmatched.

V and J are TRBV5-1 and TRBJ1-4, with 8 bases matching TRBD1. V lost 4 bases and J lost 7; bases outside the gene matches: 6. The CDR3 contains 14 residues. Germline lookup yields CDR1 SGHRS and CDR2 YFSETQ. Here the CDR3 reads CASSEGQVTEKLFF. The CDR3 nucleotides read TGCGCCAGCAGCGAGGGACAGGTGACTGAAAAACTGTTTTTT.

The sample holds many counts of this clonotype. The V call is TRBV29-1, the J call TRBJ2-7; 7 bases fit TRBD2. V shed 5 bases, J shed 3 bases, and the junction held 7 bases outside the gene matches. The CDR3 is 13 residues long. Germline V CDR1 and CDR2: SQVTM, ANQGSEA. CDR3 in DNA: TGCAGCGTTTGGGAGGGCGTTAGCTACGAGCAGTACTTC. It yields the protein CSVWEGVSYEQYF.

The chain has TRBV6-6 and TRBJ2-5; D may be TRBD2 (5 bases). Near its end, the DNA agrees better with TRBJ2-1, so the J call may be wrong. Germline CDR1 MNHNY, CDR2 SVGAGI (reference sequence). The CDR3 spans 13 residues. The chain's CDR3 is CASKLPEGGEQFF. CDR3 DNA sequence: TGTGCCAGCAAACTCCCCGAGGGTGGTGAGCAGTTCTTC.

The V and J genes are TRBV20-1 and TRBJ1-2; 8 nucleotides line up with TRBD1. CDR1 and CDR2 from the germline V gene are DFQATT and SNEGSKA (reference sequence). V was clipped by 4 bases and J by 6 bases; unmatched bases: 4. The CDR3 covers 12 residues. CDR3 sequence (DNA): TGCAGTGCTACGGGGACAGGACATGGCTACACCTTC. It codes for CSATGTGHGYTF.

The chain couples TRBV4-2 to TRBJ2-1; D not resolved. The CDR3 is made up of 16 amino acids. Germline CDR1 and CDR2: LGHNA and YNFKEQ. V lost 2 bases, J lost 0 bases, and 11 bases lay in between. The CDR3 loop reads CASSQTLRSSYNEQFF. The CDR3 region has the DNA TGTGCCAGCAGCCAAACTCTGCGGAGCTCCTACAATGAGCAGTTCTTC.

The CDR3 DNA follows: TGTGCCAGCAGTGTATCCGGGGCCCTCCAAGGCTACACCTTC. Its translation is CASSVSGALQGYTF. This chain links TRBV6-1 with TRBJ1-2, with a tentative D call TRBD1 (5 bases). CDR1 is MNHNS and CDR2 is SASEGT in the germline V gene. The CDR3 consists of 14 residues. Trimming took off 4 bases at V and 8 bases at J, with 17 bases between the two ends.

The chain recombines TRBV11-2 with TRBJ1-6, with TRBD1 as a possible D gene (6 bases). Per germline, CDR1 SGHAT and CDR2 FQNNGV. V was clipped by 5 bases and J by 6 bases, with 11 bases between them. The CDR3 spans 14 residues. The CDR3 DNA sequence: TGTGCCAGCAGCCACGGGACAACTAATTCACCCCTCCACTTT. It translates to CASSHGTTNSPLHF.

This clonotype was counted only a few times. The rearrangement uses TRBV20-1 and TRBJ2-2, with D perhaps TRBD1 (5 bases). The CDR3 totals 17 residues. The V end was cut by 0 bases, the J end by 5 bases, with 19 bases between. Germline CDR1 DFQATT, CDR2 SNEGSKA (reference sequence). The CDR3 nucleotides read TGCAGTGCTAGAGATCCGACAGCCGATTTGGAGACCGGGGAGCTGTTTTTT. This encodes CSARDPTADLETGELFF.

Here the CDR3 reads CASTGGTGVGTDTQYF. The CDR3 coding sequence is TGTGCCAGCACCGGAGGGACAGGGGTTGGCACAGATACGCAGTATTTT. The chain employs TRBV7-9 and TRBJ2-3, with TRBD1 matching over 10 bases. The length of the CDR3 is 16 residues. CDR1 and CDR2 from the germline V gene are SEHNR and FQNEAQ (reference sequence). Trimming took 7 bases from V and 1 from J; bases not matched to a gene: 8.

The rearrangement uses TRBV9 and TRBJ2-5; TRBD1 aligns across 7 bases. Looked up from germline, CDR1 is SGDLS and CDR2 is YYNGEE. V lost 4 bases to trimming and J lost 5 bases; unmatched junction nucleotides: 8. There are 14 residues in the CDR3. For the CDR3, the DNA is TGTGCCAGCAGCTTGGGACAGACGATGGAGACCCAGTACTTC. It specifies CASSLGQTMETQYF.

The chain carries TRBV29-1 and TRBJ2-1; D remains unclear. Germline CDR1 is SQVTM and CDR2 is ANQGSEA. CDR3 length: 14 residues. V was trimmed by 4 bases and J by 5 bases, leaving 15 bases between them. The CDR3 DNA reads as TGCAGCGTTGCCGGAACAGCCCAGGACAATGAGCAGTTCTTC. This translates into CSVAGTAQDNEQFF.

The table lists this clonotype with a count of one. V usage is TRBV6-1 and J usage is TRBJ2-5, with TRBD1 identical over 8 bases. Germline CDR1 MNHNS, CDR2 SASEGT. V shed 0 bases, J shed 3 bases, and the junction held 3 bases outside the gene matches. The CDR3 totals 15 residues. Here the CDR3 reads CASSEAGQEEETQYF. CDR3 DNA sequence: TGTGCCAGCAGTGAAGCGGGACAGGAAGAAGAGACCCAGTACTTC.

The V and J genes are TRBV20-1 and TRBJ2-5; D remains ambiguous. V shed 4 bases and J shed 1 base, with 10 bases lying between them. Germline CDR1 is DFQATT and CDR2 is SNEGSKA (reference sequence). This CDR3 spans 13 amino acids. CDR3 sequence reads: CSAIYLSQETQYF. Written as DNA, the CDR3 is TGCAGTGCTATCTACCTTTCCCAAGAGACCCAGTACTTC.

V gene TRBV6-5 combines with J gene TRBJ1-4; 7 bases line up with TRBD1. After removal of 5 bases from V and 14 bases from J, the junction contained 11 bases not matched to a gene. The CDR3 contains 13 residues. Germline V lookup: CDR1 MNHEY, CDR2 SVGAGI. In nucleotides, the CDR3 is TGTGCCAGCAGTCCACGACCAGGGGGAAGGCTGTTTTTT. This codes for CASSPRPGGRLFF.

The chain uses TRBV28 and TRBJ2-5; perhaps TRBD1 as D (6 bases). Gene TRBJ2-1 matches the end of the DNA better, so the J call may be wrong. CDR1 MDHEN and CDR2 SYDVKM come from the germline V gene. The CDR3 covers 14 residues. CDR3 region: CASSPGVPYNEQFF. The CDR3 DNA sequence: TGTGCCAGCAGTCCAGGGGTTCCCTACAATGAGCAGTTCTTC.

This chain links TRBV7-2 with TRBJ1-3; D unclear. The CDR3 loop spans 14 amino acids. Germline V gene lookup returns CDR1 SGHTA and CDR2 FQGNSA. The V end was cut by 2 bases, the J end by 1 base, with 6 bases between. CDR3 in DNA: TGTGCCAGCAGCTTACACGGATCTGGAAACACCATATATTTT. The encoded protein is CASSLHGSGNTIYF. Based on the CDR3 plus reference TRBV7-2 and TRBJ1-3, the full variable domain is GAGVSQSPSNKVTEKGKDVELRCDPISGHTALYWYRQSLGQGLEFLIYFQGNSAPDKSGLPSDRFSAERTGGSVSTLTIQRTQQEDSAVYLCASSLHGSGNTIYFGEGSWLTVV.

This chain connects TRBV7-9 to TRBJ1-2; D not resolved. Germline V gene lookup returns CDR1 SEHNR and CDR2 FQNEAQ (reference sequence). This CDR3 region has 12 residues. V lost 5 bases to trimming and J lost 8 bases, with 12 bases between them. Written as DNA, the CDR3 is TGTGCCAGCAGCGCCCAGGAGGGCGGCTACACCTTC. This codes for CASSAQEGGYTF.

V and J are TRBV20-1 and TRBJ2-7; TRBD2 agrees at 7 bases. Germline V CDR1 and CDR2: DFQATT, SNEGSKA (reference sequence). The CDR3 spans 15 residues. Germline trimming cut 1 base from V and 4 bases from J; bases unmatched to any gene: 10. The CDR3 bases are TGCAGTGCTAGAGGCGTAGCGGGCCTTCGGTACGAGCAGTACTTC. Its protein is CSARGVAGLRYEQYF.

The chain links TRBV7-2 to TRBJ2-5; D is uncertain. The end of the DNA fits TRBJ2-1 better, so the J call may be wrong. The CDR3 runs to 13 residues. Germline assignment: CDR1 SGHTA and CDR2 FQGNSA. CDR3 sequence: CASSSFLPNEQFF. CDR3 nucleotide sequence: TGTGCCAGCAGCTCCTTTTTGCCCAATGAGCAGTTCTTC.

The chain links TRBV7-2 to TRBJ2-1, with D possibly being TRBD1 or TRBD2 (5 bases each). CDR3 length: 12 amino acids. The V gene lost 4 bases and the J gene lost 13 bases, with 14 bases spanning the gap. CDR1 and CDR2 (germline): SGHTA, FQGNSA. The CDR3 DNA sequence: TGTGCCAGCAGCTCAACCGGGACCCACCAGTTCTTC. Translated: CASSSTGTHQFF.

This sequence joins TRBV12-3 or TRBV12-4 and TRBJ2-4; no definite D call. V was pared by 5 bases and J by 9 bases, with 20 bases between. This CDR3 has 15 residues. CDR3 sequence reads: CASSPRRPSVGIQYF. CDR3 coding DNA: TGTGCCAGCAGTCCACGTCGTCCGTCGGTCGGCATTCAGTACTTC.

This clonotype was observed a handful of times. The chain joins TRBV4-2 to TRBJ1-5; 12 bases are a match to TRBD1. CDR1 is LGHNA and CDR2 is YNFKEQ in the germline V gene. V shed 4 bases, J shed 0 bases, and the junction held 4 bases outside the gene matches. The length of the CDR3 is 17 residues. Here the CDR3 reads CASSPGDRGLSNQPQHF. The CDR3 nucleotides are TGTGCCAGCAGCCCGGGGGACAGGGGGCTTAGCAATCAGCCCCAGCATTTT.

In the case of this clonotype: An end of the junction differs from the germline gene, which may be a read error. V gene TRBV7-9 combines with J gene TRBJ2-1; D is unclear. The length of the CDR3 is 15 residues. Germline values: CDR1 SEHNR, CDR2 FQNEAQ (reference sequence). In DNA form, the CDR3 reads TGTGCCAGCAGCTTAGGTTCTTCGCCCTACAATGAGCAGTTCTTT. This sequence encodes CASSLGSSPYNEQFF.

The gene calls are TRBV7-9 and TRBJ2-1; the D is unclear. The germline gives CDR1 SEHNR, CDR2 FQNEAQ (reference sequence). CDR3 length: 10 amino acids. The germline V and J ends were trimmed by 5 bases and 9 bases, with 5 bases remaining between them. The CDR3 loop reads CASSPAEQFF. Here the CDR3 DNA reads TGTGCCAGCAGCCCAGCTGAGCAGTTCTTC.

The V call is TRBV28, the J call TRBJ1-3; D gene ambiguous. The CDR3 extends over 14 amino acids. The V and J ends lost 1 base and 4 bases respectively, with 8 bases between them. Germline V lookup: CDR1 MDHEN, CDR2 SYDVKM. The CDR3 spells CASSLSALGNTIYF. Here the CDR3 DNA reads TGTGCCAGCAGTTTATCGGCCCTGGGAAACACCATATATTTT.

This chain joins TRBV24-1 and TRBJ2-3; D is possibly TRBD2 (5 bases). Trimming took off 7 bases at V and 0 bases at J, with 13 bases between the two ends. The CDR3 spans 15 residues. Germline V gene sequence: CDR1 KGHDR, CDR2 SFDVKD. Written as DNA, the CDR3 is TGTGCCACCAGCAATGAGGGATCTAGCACAGATACGCAGTATTTT. Amino acids: CATSNEGSSTDTQYF.

This chain joins TRBV12-3 or TRBV12-4 and TRBJ1-5; D remains unclear. Between the trimmed V and J ends, which lost 3 bases and 0 bases, there was a span of 6 bases. The CDR3 has 14 residues. As DNA, the CDR3 is TGTGCCAGCAGTTTCGGTTTTAGCAATCAGCCCCAGCATTTT. Protein product: CASSFGFSNQPQHF.

There are a few counts of this clonotype. J is TRBJ2-7 and V is TRBV7-2, with D perhaps matching TRBD1 (6 bases). The CDR3 contains 15 residues. Per germline, CDR1 SGHTA and CDR2 FQGNSA. V was cut by 6 bases and J by 2 bases, with 17 bases left in between. The CDR3 nucleotides read TGTGCCAGCAGGGGCCCCAGGGGTTCCGCCTACGAGCAGTACTTC. This codes for CASRGPRGSAYEQYF.

This clonotype turned up a few times. The J gene is TRBJ2-2, the V gene TRBV14; the D gene is possibly TRBD2 (7 bases). Germline-derived CDR1 and CDR2 are SGHDN and FVKESK. This CDR3 comprises 16 residues. V was trimmed by 4 bases and J by 3 bases, leaving 15 bases between them. CDR3 region: CASSLRGRPDTGELFF. CDR3 DNA: TGTGCCAGCAGCCTGCGGGGGCGGCCTGACACCGGGGAGCTGTTTTTT.

This sequence joins TRBV29-1 and TRBJ2-5; TRBD1 is a possible D gene (5 bases). V was cut by 4 bases and J by 6 bases, with 12 bases left in between. The CDR3 spans 12 residues. Germline CDR1 and CDR2: SQVTM and ANQGSEA. CDR3 region: CSVVVTAQTQYF. CDR3 bases: TGCAGCGTTGTTGTGACAGCCCAGACCCAGTACTTC. The full variable domain, its missing parts supplied by reference TRBV29-1 and TRBJ2-5, is SAVISQKPSRDICQRGTSLTIQCQVDSQVTMMFWYRQQPGQSLTLIATANQGSEATYESGFVIDKFPISRPNLTFSTLTVSNMSPEDSSIYLCSVVVTAQTQYFGPGTRLLVL.